These 20 T cell receptor beta chains came from one sample sequenced in a study of T cell changes during pregnancy in multiple sclerosis. The assay was immunoSEQ multiplex PCR, and TCRdb's table has in-frame clones only and misses some. The repertoire holds about 41,000 clones, with almost 95% as singletons. Sequencing was performed on CD8+ T cells from peripheral blood mononuclear cells, taken in the third trimester of pregnancy. These receptors came from a female donor with multiple sclerosis, enrolled in a pregnancy study.

The chain recombines TRBV5-6 with TRBJ2-1; D gene ambiguous. Germline assignment: CDR1 SGHDT and CDR2 YYEEEE. V was cut by 2 bases and J by 1 base, with 7 bases left in between. This CDR3 contains 14 residues. CDR3 in DNA: TGTGCCAGCAGCTTTTCCGGGTCCTACAATGAGCAGTTCTTC. Translating gives CASSFSGSYNEQFF.

This chain uses TRBV19 with TRBJ2-2, with 9 bases identical to TRBD2. The germline V gene has CDR1 LNHDA and CDR2 SQIVND (reference sequence). There are 16 residues in the CDR3. Trimming removed 3 bases from V and 6 bases from J; junction bases left unmatched: 8. This CDR3 reads CASSISAGGVAGELFF. DNA for the CDR3: TGTGCCAGTAGTATTTCCGCGGGAGGGGTCGCCGGGGAGCTGTTTTTT.

The chain joins TRBV30 to TRBJ2-3, with unresolved D. This CDR3 region has 12 residues. Germline assignment: CDR1 GTSNPN and CDR2 SVGIG (reference sequence). Trimming shortened V by 0 bases and J by 6 bases, and 7 bases separated the two germline ends. This CDR3 is CAWSVSGDTQYF. CDR3 nucleotides: TGTGCCTGGAGTGTATCCGGGGATACGCAGTATTTT. Supplemented by reference TRBV30 and TRBJ2-3, the full variable domain reads SQTIHQWPATLVQPVGSPLSLECTVEGTSNPNLYWYRQAAGRGLQLLFYSVGIGQISSEVPQNLSASRPQDRQFILSSKKLLLSDSGFYLCAWSVSGDTQYFGPGTRLTVL.

The V call is TRBV6-1, the J call TRBJ2-1; 10 bases match TRBD1. The junction had 8 bases not matched to a gene; V was cut back by 6 bases and J by 6 bases. The V gene's germline CDR1 is MNHNS and CDR2 SASEGT. There are 15 residues in the CDR3. CDR3 in amino acids: CASSEPGTGVNEQFF. CDR3 nucleotides: TGTGCCAGCAGCGAACCCGGGACAGGGGTCAATGAGCAGTTCTTC.

V usage is TRBV27 and J usage is TRBJ2-1; 10 positions match TRBD2. CDR1 and CDR2 from the germline V gene are MNHEY and SMNVEV (reference sequence). This CDR3 comprises 15 residues. V lost 2 bases, J lost 5 bases, and 3 bases stayed unmatched. The CDR3 loop reads CASSLGLAGDNEQFF. CDR3 sequence (DNA): TGTGCCAGCAGTTTAGGTCTAGCGGGAGACAATGAGCAGTTCTTC.

This chain uses TRBV7-8 with TRBJ1-2; D is ambiguous. The CDR3 length is 18 residues. Germline V gene sequence: CDR1 SGHVS, CDR2 FQNEAQ. The V end lost 4 bases, the J end lost 1 base, and 22 bases lay between the germline ends. The CDR3 coding sequence is TGTGCCAGCAGCTACATTCCTCGTCGGGGTTCACTTAACTATGGCTACACCTTC. Its translation: CASSYIPRRGSLNYGYTF.

V and J are TRBV29-1 and TRBJ2-1, with D perhaps TRBD2 (5 bases). The V end lost 7 bases, the J end lost 5 bases, and 18 bases lay between the germline ends. The CDR3 has 14 residues. CDR1 SQVTM and CDR2 ANQGSEA come from the germline V gene. CDR3 residues: CSAGTPGLNNEQFF. For the CDR3, the DNA is TGCAGCGCCGGAACGCCCGGACTTAACAATGAGCAGTTCTTC.

This clone was recorded once. The J gene is TRBJ1-2, the V gene TRBV11-2, with 8 bases aligning to TRBD1. This CDR3 is 14 amino acids long. Germline assignment: CDR1 SGHAT and CDR2 FQNNGV. J was trimmed by 5 bases and V by 7 bases; bases with no gene match: 9. CDR3 in DNA: TGTGCCAGCAAGGGACAGGACACTTATTATGGCTACACCTTC. It specifies CASKGQDTYYGYTF. Drawing the rest from reference TRBV11-2 and TRBJ1-2, the complete variable domain is EAGVAQSPRYKIIEKRQSVAFWCNPISGHATLYWYQQILGQGPKLLIQFQNNGVVDDSQLPKDRFSAERLKGVDSTLKIQPAKLEDSAVYLCASKGQDTYYGYTFGSGTRLTVV.

The chain links TRBV7-6 to TRBJ2-1; 10 bases agree with TRBD2. V was clipped by 2 bases and J by 2 bases; unmatched bases: 6. There are 17 residues in the CDR3. CDR1 SGHVS and CDR2 FNYEAQ come from the germline V gene. The CDR3 here is CASSLRPSGSPYNEQFF. CDR3 coding DNA: TGTGCCAGCAGCTTACGGCCTAGCGGGAGTCCCTACAATGAGCAGTTCTTC.

In DNA, the CDR3 is TGTGCCAGCACCCCGGGGGAATACAATGAGCAGTTCTTC. Its translation is CASTPGEYNEQFF. The chain employs TRBV6-1 and TRBJ2-1; the D gene is possibly TRBD2 (6 bases). This CDR3 is 13 amino acids long. V was clipped by 7 bases and J by 4 bases, with 11 bases between them. In germline, CDR1 is MNHNS, CDR2 SASEGT.

The chain couples TRBV2 to TRBJ2-7; D is possibly TRBD2 (6 bases). Germline CDR1 reads SNHLY; CDR2 reads FYNNEI. The CDR3 sequence is 17 residues long. With 7 bases removed from V and 1 base from J, the gap between germline ends came to 23 bases. The CDR3 here is CASIPRGTSGPSYEQYF. CDR3 DNA: TGTGCCAGCATCCCTAGAGGGACTTCGGGTCCTTCCTACGAGCAGTACTTC.

In DNA, the CDR3 is TGTGCCAGCAGGACATTTCGTAGGAACACTGAAGCTTTCTTT. This translates into CASRTFRRNTEAFF. This chain joins TRBV6-6 and TRBJ1-1; D gene unclear. V lost 6 bases to trimming and J lost 1 base, with 12 bases between them. This CDR3 contains 14 residues. Germline V gives CDR1 MNHNY, CDR2 SVGAGI (reference sequence).

The V and J genes are TRBV28 and TRBJ2-6; TRBD1 matches at 7 bases. The CDR3 contains 19 residues. In germline, CDR1 is MDHEN, CDR2 SYDVKM. J gave up 0 bases and V 6 bases, and 14 bases lay outside the gene matches. The CDR3 sequence is CASSHQNRGWSSGANVLTF. The CDR3, as DNA: TGTGCCAGCAGCCACCAGAACAGGGGCTGGAGCTCTGGGGCCAACGTCCTGACTTTC.

The genes are TRBV6-6 and TRBJ1-2; 7 bases map to TRBD1. The CDR3 is 13 residues long. Trimming removed 6 bases from V and 6 bases from J; junction bases left unmatched: 7. Germline values: CDR1 MNHNY, CDR2 SVGAGI (reference sequence). In DNA form, the CDR3 reads TGTGCCAGCAGGGATCATACAGGGGATGGCTACACCTTC. Encoded protein: CASRDHTGDGYTF.

This chain connects TRBV13 to TRBJ2-6; possibly TRBD2 for D (6 bases). Trimming removed 0 bases from V and 0 bases from J, with 6 bases in between. Per the germline V gene, CDR1 is PRHDT and CDR2 is FYEKMQ (reference sequence). This CDR3 contains 16 residues. CDR3 in DNA: TGTGCCAGCAGCTTAGGGGGGGGCTCTGGGGCCAACGTCCTGACTTTC. It specifies CASSLGGGSGANVLTF.

As DNA, the CDR3 is TGTGCCAGTAGTCCGGGACTAGCGGGAGGGCCCTCGAGGAATGAGCAGTTCTTC. It translates to CASSPGLAGGPSRNEQFF. J is TRBJ2-1 and V is TRBV19; 16 nucleotides align to TRBD2. Germline lookup yields CDR1 LNHDA and CDR2 SQIVND (reference sequence). J gave up 7 bases and V 5 bases, and 11 bases lay outside the gene matches. The CDR3 length is 18 residues.

A single count supports this clone. The V gene is TRBV19, the J gene TRBJ2-1, with TRBD2 identical over 14 bases. Unmatched junction bases numbered 7, after V lost 7 bases and J lost 8 bases. This CDR3 spans 15 amino acids. Germline-derived CDR1 and CDR2 are LNHDA and SQIVND (reference sequence). This CDR3 is CASTLTSGRAHEQFF. For the CDR3, the DNA is TGTGCCAGTACTTTGACTAGCGGGAGGGCACATGAGCAGTTCTTC. Using reference TRBV19 and TRBJ2-1 for the parts outside the CDR3, the full variable domain is DGGITQSPKYLFRKEGQNVTLSCEQNLNHDAMYWYRQDPGQGLRLIYYSQIVNDFQKGDIAEGYSVSREKKESFPLTVTSAQKNPTAFYLCASTLTSGRAHEQFFGPGTRLTVL.

This clone was detected only once. The V and J genes are TRBV28 and TRBJ2-7; D is ambiguous. The CDR3 runs 12 residues. Germline V lookup: CDR1 MDHEN, CDR2 SYDVKM. Deletions cut 10 bases from V and 0 bases from J, with 10 bases between. This CDR3 is CATSLSSYEQYF. The CDR3 DNA reads TGTGCCACCTCGCTCAGCTCCTACGAGCAGTACTTC.

This clone has only a few counts. The same CDR3 can be traced to other DNA sequences in this sample. The gene calls are TRBV13 and TRBJ1-2; 7 bases align to TRBD1. The CDR3 has 14 amino acids. V dropped 0 bases and J dropped 2; count of bases not matched to a gene: 0. Germline V gene sequence: CDR1 PRHDT, CDR2 FYEKMQ (reference sequence). CDR3 in amino acids: CASSLGTGNYGYTF. CDR3 DNA: TGTGCCAGCAGCTTAGGGACAGGGAACTATGGCTACACCTTC.

The genes are TRBV7-9 and TRBJ2-7; the D is unclear. The CDR3 spans 12 residues. Germline CDR1 and CDR2: SEHNR and FQNEAQ (reference sequence). The V gene lost 6 bases and the J gene lost 5 bases, with 11 bases spanning the gap. This CDR3 reads CASSPMYDEQYF. The CDR3 bases are TGTGCCAGCAGTCCTATGTATGACGAGCAGTACTTC.